What follows are 27 T cell receptor beta chains derived from one specimen sequenced in a study of cytomegalovirus exposure and HLA in healthy donors. The PCR made use of 60 Vbeta and 13 Jbeta primers. Clones were read by immunoSEQ multiplex PCR, and TCRdb kept only the in-frame ones, dropping some. The table lists 90,000 to 150,000 clones, less than 75% of them singletons. Sequencing was done on a sample of PBMCs. These receptors all come from a middle-aged woman in good health and CMV-seronegative.

This chain connects TRBV12-1 to TRBJ2-5; the D call TRBD1 from the table was never checked on the DNA. TRBV12-1 constitutes a pseudogene. This CDR3 spans 16 amino acids. The CDR3 DNA follows: TGTGCCAGCAGCTCTTTGGGGACAGGGGGCTGCGAGACCCAGTACTTC. Amino acids: CASSSLGTGGCETQYF.

The V gene is TRBV4-1, the J gene TRBJ2-1, with a weak D call TRBD2 (5 bases). This CDR3 has 18 amino acids. Germline CDR1 MGHRA, CDR2 YSYEKL. V was trimmed by 0 bases and J by 0 bases, leaving 15 bases between them. This CDR3 reads CASSQDREGLSSYNEQFF. The CDR3 DNA is TGCGCCAGCAGCCAAGATCGAGAAGGACTGAGCTCCTACAATGAGCAGTTCTTC.

On this clone itself: A junction end diverges from the germline sequence, so it may reflect a read error. The chain is built from TRBV6-1 and TRBJ1-2; D gene ambiguous. Germline CDR1 MNHNS, CDR2 SASEGT. This CDR3 has 13 residues. In DNA, the CDR3 is TGTGCCAGCAGTGAAGGTTGGGTAGACGGGAAAAGCTTC. Its translation: CASSEGWVDGKSF.

This clone was seen more than once but under ten times. The V and J genes are TRBV4-2 and TRBJ1-1; the D gene is possibly TRBD1 (6 bases). Germline V gene data show CDR1 as LGHNA and CDR2 as YNFKEQ. V gave up 4 bases and J gave up 3 bases, with 21 bases separating them. The CDR3 has 17 residues. The CDR3: CASSPWAGGASDTEAFF. CDR3 nucleotide sequence: TGTGCCAGCAGCCCGTGGGCGGGGGGCGCTTCTGACACTGAAGCTTTCTTT.

V usage is TRBV7-9 and J usage is TRBJ1-1; a possible D gene is TRBD1 (5 bases). Trimming cost V 1 base and J 4 bases, with 10 bases left between them. The CDR3 runs to 14 residues. The V gene's germline CDR1 is SEHNR and CDR2 FQNEAQ (reference sequence). CDR3: CASSLGGGTTEAFF. The DNA of the CDR3 is TGTGCCAGCAGCTTAGGTGGGGGGACCACTGAAGCTTTCTTT.

The rearrangement links TRBV7-9 to TRBJ2-1; a weak D match, TRBD1 (7 bases). This CDR3 contains 16 residues. The germline V gene encodes CDR1 SEHNR and CDR2 FQNEAQ (reference sequence). V dropped 5 bases and J dropped 1 base, with 15 bases sitting between them. The CDR3 region is CASSPRQGGSYNEQFF. The CDR3 region has the DNA TGTGCCAGCAGCCCTCGACAGGGAGGTTCCTACAATGAGCAGTTCTTC.

The chain combines TRBV28 with TRBJ2-1, with D maybe TRBD1 (6 bases). The V gene lost 5 bases and the J gene lost 4 bases, with 15 bases spanning the gap. Germline assignment: CDR1 MDHEN and CDR2 SYDVKM. This CDR3 has 15 residues. The CDR3 DNA reads as TGTGCCAGCAGTCTCCGGGACACCCAGTACAATGAGCAGTTCTTC. Translation gives CASSLRDTQYNEQFF.

CDR3 sequence: CASRREGQGRLTNYGYTF. In DNA, the CDR3 is TGTGCCAGCAGGCGAGAGGGACAGGGGAGATTGACTAACTATGGCTACACCTTC. The rearrangement links TRBV7-9 to TRBJ1-2; 10 positions match TRBD1. The CDR3 runs 18 residues. V dropped 6 bases and J dropped 0; count of bases not matched to a gene: 13. Per the germline V gene, CDR1 is SEHNR and CDR2 is FQNEAQ (reference sequence).

This clone was counted once. V usage is TRBV5-1 and J usage is TRBJ2-3; TRBD2 might be the D (6 bases). Trimming stripped 1 base from V and 2 bases from J, with 11 bases between. Germline V gives CDR1 SGHRS, CDR2 YFSETQ. There are 15 residues in the CDR3. Here the CDR3 reads CASSLSGGNTDTQYF. In DNA form, the CDR3 reads TGCGCCAGCAGCTTGTCTGGCGGGAACACAGATACGCAGTATTTT.

V usage is TRBV5-6 and J usage is TRBJ2-3; D unresolved. V lost 0 bases, J lost 0 bases, and 8 bases lay in between. CDR3 length: 15 amino acids. Germline CDR1 reads SGHDT; CDR2 reads YYEEEE. The CDR3 reads CASSLGLPSTDTQYF. CDR3 sequence (DNA): TGTGCCAGCAGCTTGGGCCTACCCAGCACAGATACGCAGTATTTT.

This chain links TRBV21-1 with TRBJ1-1; whether TRBD1, the table's D call, matches the DNA was not checked. TRBV21-1 is recorded as a pseudogene. This CDR3 comprises 15 residues. The CDR3 DNA sequence: TGTGCCAGCAGCAAAACGACAGGTATGAACACTGAAGCTTTCTTT. This sequence encodes CASSKTTGMNTEAFF.

This clone came up once. The V gene is TRBV5-1, the J gene TRBJ2-7; D remains unclear. The CDR3 totals 13 residues. Germline lookup yields CDR1 SGHRS and CDR2 YFSETQ. V was trimmed by 1 base and J by 6 bases, leaving 11 bases between them. CDR3 in amino acids: CASSLPSYSEQYF. The CDR3 coding sequence is TGCGCCAGCAGCTTGCCAAGCTACAGCGAGCAGTACTTC.

The chain has TRBV11-2 and TRBJ2-5; TRBD2 agrees at 9 bases. Germline V lookup: CDR1 SGHAT, CDR2 FQNNGV. J was trimmed by 0 bases and V by 0 bases; bases with no gene match: 8. This CDR3 is built from 18 residues. The CDR3, as DNA: TGTGCCAGCAGCTTAGAGGGCGGGACTAGCTTGTACCAAGAGACCCAGTACTTC. Its protein is CASSLEGGTSLYQETQYF.

V and J are TRBV5-4 and TRBJ2-5, with D possibly being TRBD2 (6 bases). There are 16 residues in the CDR3. Germline assignment: CDR1 SGHNT and CDR2 YYREEE (reference sequence). The V and J ends lost 7 bases and 5 bases respectively, with 24 bases between them. The CDR3 loop reads CASAGRGGTSWETQYF. CDR3 DNA sequence: TGTGCCAGCGCCGGGCGTGGCGGGACCTCGTGGGAGACCCAGTACTTC.

The rearrangement joins TRBV4-2 to TRBJ2-2; TRBD1 is a possible D gene (5 bases). V lost 1 base and J 6 bases, leaving 15 bases between the germline ends. The CDR3 has 16 residues. CDR1 is LGHNA and CDR2 is YNFKEQ in the germline V gene. This chain's CDR3 is CASSQVGAVVSGELFF. The CDR3 nucleotides are TGTGCCAGCAGCCAAGTTGGGGCGGTTGTCTCCGGGGAGCTGTTTTTT.

The chain recombines TRBV9 with TRBJ2-7; TRBD2 aligns across 9 bases. This CDR3 comprises 15 residues. Germline values: CDR1 SGDLS, CDR2 YYNGEE. V lost 3 bases and J lost 4; bases outside the gene matches: 8. DNA of the CDR3: TGTGCCAGCAGCGCTGTAGCGGGAGACGGATACGAGCAGTACTTC. As protein: CASSAVAGDGYEQYF.

This clone has only a few counts. This chain uses TRBV7-9 with TRBJ2-2, with TRBD1 matching 7 bases. Germline CDR1 reads SEHNR; CDR2 reads FQNEAQ (reference sequence). The CDR3 has 15 amino acids. Germline trimming cut 11 bases from V and 0 bases from J; bases unmatched to any gene: 9. As DNA, the CDR3 is TGTGCCCTAATCTCCGGGACAGCGAACACCGGGGAGCTGTTTTTT. Its translation: CALISGTANTGELFF. The full variable domain, with the rest looked up from reference TRBV7-9 and TRBJ2-2, is DTGVSQNPRHKITKRGQNVTFRCDPISEHNRLYWYRQTLGQGPEFLTYFQNEAQLEKSRLLSDRFSAERPKGSFSTLEIQRTEQGDSAMYLCALISGTANTGELFFGEGSRLTVL.

The chain employs TRBV25-1 and TRBJ1-5; 7 bases fit TRBD1. This CDR3 has 16 amino acids. V lost 2 bases, J lost 3 bases, and 7 bases stayed unmatched. The germline gives CDR1 MGHDK, CDR2 SYGVNS. CDR3 bases: TGTGCCAGCAGTGAAAAGGACGGGACAGACAATCAGCCCCAGCATTTT. Translation: CASSEKDGTDNQPQHF.

This clone was counted a few times. The rearrangement joins TRBV2 to TRBJ1-4; TRBD1 aligns across 7 bases. The CDR3 is made up of 13 amino acids. Germline V lookup: CDR1 SNHLY, CDR2 FYNNEI. J gave up 7 bases and V 8 bases, and 7 bases lay outside the gene matches. The DNA for the CDR3 is TGTGCCAGCGCCGGGGGACAGCTTGAAAAACTGTTTTTT. Amino acids: CASAGGQLEKLFF.

This chain uses TRBV7-9 with TRBJ1-2; 9 bases are a match to TRBD1. CDR3 length equals 14 residues. The germline V gene has CDR1 SEHNR and CDR2 FQNEAQ (reference sequence). Unmatched junction bases numbered 8, after V lost 5 bases and J lost 7 bases. CDR3 in DNA: TGTGCCAGCAGCGGGACAGGGCGTGGAGGTGGCTACACCTTC. As protein: CASSGTGRGGGYTF.

This chain connects TRBV4-3 to TRBJ2-1; 8 positions match TRBD2. Looked up from germline, CDR1 is LGHNA and CDR2 is YSLEER. J was trimmed by 11 bases and V by 0 bases; bases with no gene match: 12. This CDR3 region has 16 residues. The CDR3 nucleotides read TGCGCCAGCAGCCAAGATACTCCGGGAGGGCTTATCCAGCAGTTCTTC. It is translated as CASSQDTPGGLIQQFF.

This clone showed up just a few times. V usage is TRBV7-2 and J usage is TRBJ2-5, with a possible D match to TRBD2 (6 bases). This CDR3 has 14 residues. The ends were cut back, 4 bases at V and 2 bases at J, with 11 bases in the middle. CDR1 and CDR2 from the germline V gene are SGHTA and FQGNSA. In DNA form, the CDR3 reads TGTGCCAGCAGCTCGGGAGCGGTACAAGAGACCCAGTACTTC. This sequence encodes CASSSGAVQETQYF.

The rearrangement links TRBV19 to TRBJ1-5, with D perhaps TRBD1 (5 bases). Trimming stripped 4 bases from V and 4 bases from J, with 17 bases between. The CDR3 covers 16 residues. Germline V gene lookup returns CDR1 LNHDA and CDR2 SQIVND (reference sequence). CDR3 protein: CASSTDRRGTNQPQHF. CDR3 in DNA: TGTGCCAGTAGTACAGACAGACGAGGAACTAATCAGCCCCAGCATTTT.

This rearrangement joins TRBV9 to TRBJ2-5; possibly TRBD2 for D (6 bases). CDR3 size: 13 residues. Germline V gives CDR1 SGDLS, CDR2 YYNGEE. Trimming pared 2 bases from V and 5 bases from J, leaving 10 bases between. The CDR3 here is CASSVWGEETQYF. The DNA of the CDR3 is TGTGCCAGCAGCGTCTGGGGGGAGGAGACCCAGTACTTC.

V usage is TRBV5-1 and J usage is TRBJ2-5, with 7 bases matching TRBD2. V gave up 0 bases and J gave up 4 bases; unmatched junction bases: 9. This CDR3 is built from 16 residues. CDR1 and CDR2 (germline): SGHRS, YFSETQ. The CDR3 coding sequence is TGCGCCAGCAGCTTGGGTTCGGGGGGAGGTCCAGAGACCCAGTACTTC. The encoded protein is CASSLGSGGGPETQYF.

V and J are TRBV5-1 and TRBJ2-7; possibly TRBD1 for D (6 bases). Germline CDR1 SGHRS, CDR2 YFSETQ. The CDR3 covers 13 residues. V was clipped by 1 base and J by 2 bases, with 7 bases between them. Here the CDR3 DNA reads TGCGCCAGCAGCTTGAGGACAGCCTACGAGCAGTACTTC. This translates into CASSLRTAYEQYF. The whole variable domain, filled in from reference TRBV5-1 and TRBJ2-7, reads KAGVTQTPRYLIKTRGQQVTLSCSPISGHRSVSWYQQTPGQGLQFLFEYFSETQRNKGNFPGRFSGRQFSNSRSEMNVSTLELGDSALYLCASSLRTAYEQYFGPGTRLTVT.

The chain carries TRBV5-3 and TRBJ2-1; 7 bases fit TRBD2. TRBV5-3 is identified as an open reading frame with a role that is uncertain. Germline trimming cut 4 bases from V and 1 base from J; bases unmatched to any gene: 8. This CDR3 spans 16 amino acids. The CDR3 nucleotides are TGTGCCAGAAGCCCAAAGACTAGCATGTCCTACAATGAGCAGTTCTTC. This encodes CARSPKTSMSYNEQFF.